Below, 27 T cell receptor beta chains from the same sample are listed, as sequenced in a study of cytomegalovirus exposure and HLA in healthy donors. The PCR made use of 60 Vbeta and 13 Jbeta primers. Sequencing used immunoSEQ multiplex PCR; TCRdb keeps in-frame clones, though not all of them. The table has 120,000 or so clones, about a sixth seen once. Sequences were obtained from PBMCs. The receptors stem from a female donor in good health and CMV-seropositive.

The J gene is TRBJ2-1, the V gene TRBV11-1; D perhaps matches TRBD1 (6 bases). Trimming cost V 5 bases and J 0 bases, with 20 bases left between them. CDR3 length: 18 amino acids. Per germline, CDR1 SGHAT and CDR2 FQDESV (reference sequence). CDR3 coding DNA: TGTGCCAGCAGCCCTGGGTACAGGGACACTAGCTCCTACAATGAGCAGTTCTTC. Protein product: CASSPGYRDTSSYNEQFF.

Only a few counts were recorded for this clone. The chain carries TRBV4-3 and TRBJ2-1; TRBD2 might be the D (7 bases). Trimming took 0 bases from V and 7 from J, leaving 19 bases between them. The germline V gene has CDR1 LGHNA and CDR2 YSLEER. There are 17 residues in the CDR3. The CDR3 spells CASSQDQSGGLGNEQFF. The CDR3, as DNA: TGCGCCAGCAGCCAAGATCAATCGGGGGGCTTAGGGAATGAGCAGTTCTTC.

V usage is TRBV5-1 and J usage is TRBJ2-3, with TRBD1 matching over 7 bases. Germline V gene data show CDR1 as SGHRS and CDR2 as YFSETQ. The CDR3 is made up of 14 amino acids. V lost 4 bases to trimming and J lost 5 bases; unmatched junction nucleotides: 7. The CDR3 loop reads CASSPDRAGDTQYF. In nucleotides, the CDR3 is TGCGCCAGCAGCCCAGACAGGGCGGGAGATACGCAGTATTTT.

In this sample, this clone turned up a few times. This chain links TRBV5-1 with TRBJ2-7; 8 bases line up with TRBD1. V was pared by 4 bases and J by 3 bases, with 9 bases of the junction left unmatched. The CDR3 consists of 15 residues. The germline V gene encodes CDR1 SGHRS and CDR2 YFSETQ. CDR3 amino acids: CASSPTTGVGYEQYF. In DNA, the CDR3 is TGCGCCAGCAGCCCTACGACAGGGGTAGGCTACGAGCAGTACTTC.

This clone was found a few times. This chain links TRBV28 with TRBJ2-1; maybe TRBD1 (6 bases). The CDR3 is 15 amino acids. CDR1 and CDR2 from the germline V gene are MDHEN and SYDVKM. V shed 2 bases and J shed 7 bases, with 15 bases lying between them. The CDR3 spells CASSLPPTGLNEQFF. The CDR3 DNA is TGTGCCAGCAGTTTACCCCCCACAGGGTTGAATGAGCAGTTCTTC.

This clone was recorded a few times. The V call is TRBV28, the J call TRBJ2-3; TRBD1 agrees at 7 bases. V gave up 2 bases and J gave up 7 bases; unmatched junction bases: 6. There are 14 residues in the CDR3. Germline CDR1 reads MDHEN; CDR2 reads SYDVKM. The CDR3 loop reads CASSLGTVRNTQYF. The CDR3 DNA reads TGTGCCAGCAGTTTAGGGACAGTACGAAATACGCAGTATTTT. The complete variable domain, with remaining parts taken from reference TRBV28 and TRBJ2-3, reads DVKVTQSSRYLVKRTGEKVFLECVQDMDHENMFWYRQDPGLGLRLIYFSYDVKMKEKGDIPEGYSVSREKKERFSLILESASTNQTSMYLCASSLGTVRNTQYFGPGTRLTVL.

In this sample, this clone turned up a few times. The genes are TRBV25-1 and TRBJ1-4; 7 bases agree with TRBD1. Trimming removed 4 bases from V and 13 bases from J; junction bases left unmatched: 24. The CDR3 totals 18 residues. In germline, CDR1 is MGHDK, CDR2 SYGVNS. The CDR3 DNA reads TGTGCCAGCAGTGGGAGTGATTTGGGGGACAGCGATTCGACACGACTGTTTTTT. It is translated as CASSGSDLGDSDSTRLFF.

This clone was counted only a few times. This sequence joins TRBV5-1 and TRBJ2-2, with 7 bases that match TRBD1. The V gene's germline CDR1 is SGHRS and CDR2 YFSETQ. The J segment lost 6 bases and the V segment lost 3 bases, leaving 5 bases of the junction unmatched. This CDR3 spans 14 amino acids. CDR3: CASSWTTGPGELFF. DNA for the CDR3: TGCGCCAGCAGCTGGACGACAGGGCCCGGGGAGCTGTTTTTT. Variable domain in full (rest from reference TRBV5-1 and TRBJ2-2): KAGVTQTPRYLIKTRGQQVTLSCSPISGHRSVSWYQQTPGQGLQFLFEYFSETQRNKGNFPGRFSGRQFSNSRSEMNVSTLELGDSALYLCASSWTTGPGELFFGEGSRLTVL.

This chain connects TRBV27 to TRBJ2-7; 9 bases match TRBD1. Germline CDR1 reads MNHEY; CDR2 reads SMNVEV (reference sequence). This CDR3 has 14 amino acids. Losses at the gene ends were 4 bases for V and 4 bases for J; bases not matched to a gene: 5. The CDR3: CASSWGTGRYEQYF. The CDR3 DNA sequence: TGTGCCAGCAGTTGGGGGACAGGGAGGTACGAGCAGTACTTC.

CDR3 amino acids: CASRSRDRVQPQHF. CDR3 bases: TGTGCCAGCAGAAGCCGGGACAGGGTTCAGCCCCAGCATTTT. This chain links TRBV28 with TRBJ1-5; 9 nucleotides agree with TRBD1. V gave up 6 bases and J gave up 6 bases; unmatched junction bases: 6. The germline gives CDR1 MDHEN, CDR2 SYDVKM. This CDR3 has 14 amino acids.

In this sample, this clone turned up a few times. The J gene is TRBJ2-1, the V gene TRBV5-1, with 8 bases fitting TRBD2. The V gene's germline CDR1 is SGHRS and CDR2 YFSETQ. This CDR3 spans 15 amino acids. Trimming at V came to 0 bases and at J to 8 bases, leaving 7 bases not matched to a gene. The CDR3 loop is CASSLVTGGPYEQFF. In nucleotides, the CDR3 is TGCGCCAGCAGCTTGGTGACGGGGGGGCCGTATGAGCAGTTCTTC.

J is TRBJ1-6 and V is TRBV5-4; D possibly corresponds to TRBD1 (6 bases). Per the germline V gene, CDR1 is SGHNT and CDR2 is YYREEE (reference sequence). The CDR3 runs to 13 residues. With 5 bases removed from V and 11 bases from J, the gap between germline ends came to 14 bases. DNA of the CDR3: TGTGCCAGCAGTCTGGGGACATTCACACCCCTCCACTTT. Its protein is CASSLGTFTPLHF. Supplemented by reference TRBV5-4 and TRBJ1-6, the full variable domain reads ETGVTQSPTHLIKTRGQQVTLRCSSQSGHNTVSWYQQALGQGPQFIFQYYREEENGRGNFPPRFSGLQFPNYSSELNVNALELDDSALYLCASSLGTFTPLHFGNGTRLTVT.

CDR3 sequence reads: CASSQVTGSEYGYTF. DNA for the CDR3: TGCGCCAGCAGCCAAGTGACAGGCTCCGAGTATGGCTACACCTTC. This rearrangement joins TRBV4-3 to TRBJ1-2, with D perhaps TRBD1 (6 bases). Trimming shortened V by 1 base and J by 5 bases, and 14 bases separated the two germline ends. The CDR3 runs 15 residues. Looked up from germline, CDR1 is LGHNA and CDR2 is YSLEER.

The genes are TRBV5-6 and TRBJ2-3; weak D call: TRBD1 (5 bases). Germline V lookup: CDR1 SGHDT, CDR2 YYEEEE. The CDR3 consists of 14 residues. Trimming took 2 bases from V and 2 from J, leaving 9 bases between them. DNA for the CDR3: TGTGCCAGCAGCTTACAGGCTACCACAGATACGCAGTATTTT. Its protein is CASSLQATTDTQYF.

The chain carries TRBV4-2 and TRBJ2-3; tentative D call: TRBD2 (7 bases). The V end was cut by 0 bases, the J end by 7 bases, with 17 bases between. The CDR3 spans 16 residues. Germline loops: CDR1 LGHNA, CDR2 YNFKEQ. CDR3 in DNA: TGTGCCAGCAGCCAAGATTTGGGGGGGGCCCCGAATACGCAGTATTTT. This encodes CASSQDLGGAPNTQYF.

This clone has only a few counts. The chain couples TRBV5-1 to TRBJ2-1, with a possible D match to TRBD1 (5 bases). This CDR3 contains 14 residues. The V and J ends lost 6 bases and 0 bases respectively, with 10 bases between them. Germline CDR1 and CDR2: SGHRS and YFSETQ. CDR3: CASTRTISYNEQFF. The CDR3 nucleotides read TGCGCCAGCACCCGGACAATCTCCTACAATGAGCAGTTCTTC.

The chain uses TRBV27 and TRBJ1-6; 10 bases fit TRBD1. V dropped 6 bases and J dropped 10; count of bases not matched to a gene: 9. CDR3 length equals 15 residues. Germline V gene sequence: CDR1 MNHEY, CDR2 SMNVEV (reference sequence). The DNA of the CDR3 is TGTGCCAGCAGCCAGGGACAGGGGACGGGATCACCCCTCCACTTT. This translates into CASSQGQGTGSPLHF.

This clone was seen only a few times. The chain has TRBV5-4 and TRBJ2-5; D remains unclear. Between the trimmed V and J ends, which lost 0 bases and 0 bases, there was a span of 6 bases. The CDR3 is 14 amino acids. The germline gives CDR1 SGHNT, CDR2 YYREEE (reference sequence). The CDR3 nucleotides are TGTGCCAGCAGCTTGGTGGGCAACCAAGAGACCCAGTACTTC. It is translated as CASSLVGNQETQYF.

The chain couples TRBV5-4 to TRBJ2-3, with D unresolved. Germline V gives CDR1 SGHNT, CDR2 YYREEE (reference sequence). The CDR3 is 14 residues long. V was cut by 3 bases and J by 1 base, with 9 bases left in between. CDR3 sequence reads: CASSSQSGTDTQYF. The CDR3 DNA is TGTGCCAGCAGCTCACAGTCAGGCACAGATACGCAGTATTTT.

The V gene is TRBV21-1, the J gene TRBJ1-5; TRBD1, the D gene given by the table, was not confirmed from the DNA. TRBV21-1 is marked as a pseudogene. The CDR3 contains 16 residues. This CDR3 is CASSFQGPSINQPQHF. The CDR3 nucleotides read TGTGCCAGCAGTTTTCAGGGGCCTTCTATCAATCAGCCCCAGCATTTT.

Only a few counts were recorded for this clone. The chain links TRBV5-1 to TRBJ2-7, with 7 bases identical to TRBD1. There are 14 residues in the CDR3. V lost 4 bases and J lost 2; bases outside the gene matches: 6. The V gene's germline CDR1 is SGHRS and CDR2 YFSETQ. The CDR3 spells CASSHGTVTYEQYF. The CDR3 DNA reads TGCGCCAGCAGCCACGGGACAGTCACCTACGAGCAGTACTTC.

This clone was observed a few times. The chain employs TRBV12-5 and TRBJ1-2; 9 positions match TRBD1. The CDR3 has 14 residues. V lost 1 base to trimming and J lost 8 bases; unmatched junction nucleotides: 5. Per the germline V gene, CDR1 is LGHNT and CDR2 is FRNRAP. CDR3 residues: CASGLEGQGDGYTF. For the CDR3, the DNA is TGTGCTAGTGGTTTGGAGGGACAGGGAGACGGCTACACCTTC.

On this clone itself: This CDR3 is also generated by other DNA sequences in the sample. The CDR3 is CASSERQGNSPLHF. CDR3 DNA: TGTGCCAGCAGTGAACGGCAGGGTAATTCACCCCTCCACTTT. This chain joins TRBV2 and TRBJ1-6; weak D call: TRBD1 (5 bases). CDR3 length: 14 amino acids. The germline V gene has CDR1 SNHLY and CDR2 FYNNEI. Trimming stripped 2 bases from V and 6 bases from J, with 8 bases between. The variable domain in full, completed from reference TRBV2 and TRBJ1-6, reads EPEVTQTPSHQVTQMGQEVILRCVPISNHLYFYWYRQILGQKVEFLVSFYNNEISEKSEIFDDQFSVERPDGSNFTLKIRSTKLEDSAMYFCASSERQGNSPLHFGNGTRLTVT.

A few counts support this clone. The chain uses TRBV4-2 and TRBJ1-3; D is ambiguous. CDR1 is LGHNA, CDR2 YNFKEQ, per germline. V was clipped by 0 bases and J by 2 bases, with 14 bases between them. The CDR3 spans 17 residues. CDR3 nucleotide sequence: TGTGCCAGCAGCCAAGATCCTTCGGGGAATGCTGGAAACACCATATATTTT. Amino acid sequence: CASSQDPSGNAGNTIYF.

The rearrangement links TRBV28 to TRBJ2-7, with 8 bases identical to TRBD2. Trimming took 7 bases from V and 2 from J; bases not matched to a gene: 13. This CDR3 region has 16 residues. The V gene's germline CDR1 is MDHEN and CDR2 SYDVKM. Here the CDR3 reads CASTLIGRRGAYEQYF. CDR3 DNA: TGTGCCAGCACCCTTATAGGGCGGCGGGGGGCCTACGAGCAGTACTTC.

Only a few counts were recorded for this clone. The genes are TRBV23-1 and TRBJ2-7, with D tentatively TRBD2 (5 bases). TRBV23-1 belongs to the ORF category, with a function that is uncertain. V was trimmed by 8 bases and J by 6 bases, leaving 20 bases between them. This CDR3 spans 14 amino acids. CDR3 amino acids: CASPTYEREGEQYF. The CDR3 DNA is TGCGCCAGCCCAACTTATGAGAGGGAAGGCGAGCAGTACTTC.

This clone was counted a single time. The J gene is TRBJ1-2, the V gene TRBV5-8; weak D call: TRBD1 (6 bases). Trimming took 4 bases from V and 4 from J, leaving 17 bases between them. Germline CDR1 and CDR2: SGHTS and YDEGEE. The CDR3 runs to 15 residues. CDR3 region: CASSTENRVGYGYTF. CDR3 nucleotide sequence: TGTGCCAGCAGCACGGAGAACAGGGTCGGCTATGGCTACACCTTC.